Listed below are T cell receptor beta chains from one sample, sequenced in a study of blood T cell repertoires in COVID-19. TCRdb keeps only in-frame clones here, not all; method: immunoSEQ multiplex PCR. Of fewer than 350,000 clones in the sample, roughly 87% were seen once. Source material: peripheral blood. These receptors all come from a man aged 25-45 years with COVID-19, enrolled during active disease. Both conserved end residues are part of each CDR3. The D gene is left open where the match is weak. A clone size is listed for some rows: how often the clone was seen (once, few, many), or a class if it is expanded.

CDR3 DNA: TGTGCCAGCAGTGAATCTCTGGGGGCAACTGAAGCTTTCTTT
CDR3 protein: CASSESLGATEAFF
V gene: TRBV25-1
D gene: -
clone size: -
J gene: TRBJ1-1

CDR3 DNA: TGTGCTAGTGGTTTGGTTGTGAAGCCAGGGGGTCGACCCGGGGAGCTGTTTTTT
CDR3 protein: CASGLVVKPGGRPGELFF
V gene: TRBV12-5
D gene: TRBD1
clone size: -
J gene: TRBJ2-2

CDR3 DNA: TGTGCCAGCAGCCGCGGGAACAGGGACTCCTACGAGCAGTACTTC
CDR3 protein: CASSRGNRDSYEQYF
V gene: TRBV7-8
D gene: -
clone size: -
J gene: TRBJ2-7

CDR3 DNA: TGTGCCAGTAGTATGTCGAGCGGGAGGTTCGGCAATGAGCAGTTCTTC
CDR3 protein: CASSMSSGRFGNEQFF
V gene: TRBV19
D gene: TRBD2
clone size: -
J gene: TRBJ2-1

CDR3 DNA: TGTGCCAGCAGCTTACAGGAGGGCTACGAGCAGTACTTC
CDR3 protein: CASSLQEGYEQYF
V gene: TRBV7-2
D gene: -
clone size: -
J gene: TRBJ2-7

CDR3 DNA: TGTGCCATCAAAGATCCAGGGGACACTGAAGCTTTCTTT
CDR3 protein: CAIKDPGDTEAFF
V gene: TRBV10-3
D gene: -
clone size: -
J gene: TRBJ1-1

CDR3 DNA: TGTGCCAGCAGCTTGGGACTAGCGGGAGGCTCTTTCCAAGAGACCCAGTACTTC
CDR3 protein: CASSLGLAGGSFQETQYF
V gene: TRBV7-9
D gene: TRBD2
clone size: -
J gene: TRBJ2-5

CDR3 DNA: TGTGCCAGCAGCTTAGGACAGGGGACGAAGACCCAGTACTTC
CDR3 protein: CASSLGQGTKTQYF
V gene: TRBV7-2
D gene: TRBD1
clone size: -
J gene: TRBJ2-5

CDR3 DNA: TGTGCCAGCAGTTTAGATCAGGGAGGTCAGCCCCAGCATTTT
CDR3 protein: CASSLDQGGQPQHF
V gene: TRBV27
D gene: -
clone size: -
J gene: TRBJ1-5

CDR3 DNA: TGTGCCAGCAGCCAGAGGGGGCAGAACATTCAGTACTTC
CDR3 protein: CASSQRGQNIQYF
V gene: TRBV11-2
D gene: TRBD1
clone size: -
J gene: TRBJ2-4

CDR3 DNA: TGTGCCAGCAGCCGGGACAGGGGAATGACTGAAGCTTTCTTT
CDR3 protein: CASSRDRGMTEAFF
V gene: TRBV6-2/TRBV6-3
D gene: TRBD1
clone size: -
J gene: TRBJ1-1

CDR3 DNA: TGCGCCAGCAGCCGGACCCCGGGACAGGGTGATAGCAATCAGCCCCAGCATTTT
CDR3 protein: CASSRTPGQGDSNQPQHF
V gene: TRBV4-1
D gene: TRBD1
clone size: -
J gene: TRBJ1-5

CDR3 DNA: TGTGCCAGCAGTTTATTAGGGACTAGCGGGGCCTACGAGCAGTACTTC
CDR3 protein: CASSLLGTSGAYEQYF
V gene: TRBV27
D gene: TRBD2
clone size: -
J gene: TRBJ2-7

CDR3 DNA: TGTGCCATCAGTGGGCGCGGACAGGGTGCCTACAATGAGCAGTTCTTC
CDR3 protein: CAISGRGQGAYNEQFF
V gene: TRBV10-3
D gene: TRBD1
clone size: -
J gene: TRBJ2-1

CDR3 DNA: TGCGCCAGCAGCTTGCGCCCACCTACAGGGATCCAATCCTACGAGCAGTACTTC
CDR3 protein: CASSLRPPTGIQSYEQYF
V gene: TRBV5-1
D gene: -
clone size: few
J gene: TRBJ2-7

CDR3 DNA: TGTGCCAGCAGTTTATCCGACAGGGTTTTGGAAAAACTGTTTTTT
CDR3 protein: CASSLSDRVLEKLFF
V gene: TRBV28
D gene: TRBD1
clone size: -
J gene: TRBJ1-4

CDR3 DNA: TGTGCCAGCAGCTTGCCGGTAACCTACGAGCAGTACTTC
CDR3 protein: CASSLPVTYEQYF
V gene: TRBV5-5
D gene: -
clone size: -
J gene: TRBJ2-7

CDR3 DNA: TGTGCCAGCACCTCAGAGGGAGCGGGAGCCTCCACAGATACGCAGTATTTT
CDR3 protein: CASTSEGAGASTDTQYF
V gene: TRBV11-2
D gene: TRBD2
clone size: -
J gene: TRBJ2-3

CDR3 DNA: TGTGCCAGCACCACAGGGGGGAACCAGCCCCAGCATTTT
CDR3 protein: CASTTGGNQPQHF
V gene: TRBV6-5
D gene: TRBD1
clone size: -
J gene: TRBJ1-5

CDR3 DNA: TGTGCCAGTCCGGACAGGTACGGAAACACCATATATTTT
CDR3 protein: CASPDRYGNTIYF
V gene: TRBV19
D gene: TRBD1
clone size: -
J gene: TRBJ1-3

CDR3 DNA: TGTGCCTGGAGTGTAACTAGCGGGATGAGTAAGGAGCAGTTCTTC
CDR3 protein: CAWSVTSGMSKEQFF
V gene: TRBV30
D gene: TRBD2
clone size: few
J gene: TRBJ2-1

CDR3 DNA: TGTGCCAGCACGAGGGGGCCCGGAAACACCATATATTTT
CDR3 protein: CASTRGPGNTIYF
V gene: TRBV6-6
D gene: TRBD1
clone size: -
J gene: TRBJ1-3

CDR3 DNA: TGTGCCATCAGGACTAGTACCACCGGGGAGCTGTTTTTT
CDR3 protein: CAIRTSTTGELFF
V gene: TRBV10-3
D gene: -
clone size: -
J gene: TRBJ2-2

CDR3 DNA: TGTGCCAGCAGCGTAGGTGGGGCAGCCTACAATGAGCAGTTCTTC
CDR3 protein: CASSVGGAAYNEQFF
V gene: TRBV9
D gene: -
clone size: -
J gene: TRBJ2-1

CDR3 DNA: TGTGCCAGCAGCAGATCCGGGACAGTAACCTACGAGCAGTACTTC
CDR3 protein: CASSRSGTVTYEQYF
V gene: TRBV7-2
D gene: TRBD1
clone size: -
J gene: TRBJ2-7

CDR3 DNA: TGTGCCAGCAAGCGGATCTCCTACAATGAGCAGTTCTTC
CDR3 protein: CASKRISYNEQFF
V gene: TRBV6-5
D gene: -
clone size: -
J gene: TRBJ2-1

CDR3 DNA: TGTGCCAGCCGGACAGGATTAAACTATGGCTACACCTTC
CDR3 protein: CASRTGLNYGYTF
V gene: TRBV19
D gene: TRBD1
clone size: -
J gene: TRBJ1-2

CDR3 DNA: TGCGCCAGCAGCCCCGTTGGGGAGGGCCGGGTGTATGAGCAGTTCTTC
CDR3 protein: CASSPVGEGRVYEQFF
V gene: TRBV4-3
D gene: TRBD2
clone size: -
J gene: TRBJ2-1

CDR3 DNA: TGCAGTGCTAGTGAGACTAATGTACCTTCCTACGAGCAGTACTTC
CDR3 protein: CSASETNVPSYEQYF
V gene: TRBV20-1
D gene: -
clone size: -
J gene: TRBJ2-7

CDR3 DNA: TGTGCCAGCAGTAACGGGGATGCTGAGCAGTTCTTC
CDR3 protein: CASSNGDAEQFF
V gene: TRBV6-5
D gene: -
clone size: -
J gene: TRBJ2-1

CDR3 DNA: TGTGCCAGCAGCTACAGACTAGCGGGAGTAGGGAATGAGCAGTTCTTC
CDR3 protein: CASSYRLAGVGNEQFF
V gene: TRBV7-2
D gene: TRBD2
clone size: -
J gene: TRBJ2-1

CDR3 DNA: TGTGCCAGCAGGGCCGTCCTCGTGACACACTCACCCCTCCACTTT
CDR3 protein: CASRAVLVTHSPLHF
V gene: TRBV27
D gene: -
clone size: -
J gene: TRBJ1-6

CDR3 DNA: TGTGCCAGCAGTGAACTCCAGGGCTGGTCCGGGGAGCTGTTTTTT
CDR3 protein: CASSELQGWSGELFF
V gene: TRBV6-1
D gene: -
clone size: -
J gene: TRBJ2-2

CDR3 DNA: TGTGCCAGCACAAGTCAGGGATTCCACGAGCAGTACTTC
CDR3 protein: CASTSQGFHEQYF
V gene: TRBV28
D gene: -
clone size: -
J gene: TRBJ2-7

CDR3 DNA: TGTGCCACCGGGTCAACAGGGTTGGTCGGGGAGCTGTTTTTT
CDR3 protein: CATGSTGLVGELFF
V gene: TRBV10-3
D gene: -
clone size: -
J gene: TRBJ2-2

CDR3 DNA: TGTGCCACCGCACCCTCGTTCACTTCCTACGAGCAGTACTTC
CDR3 protein: CATAPSFTSYEQYF
V gene: TRBV19
D gene: -
clone size: -
J gene: TRBJ2-7

CDR3 DNA: TGTGCCAGCAGTGACTCGACAGGCTCCTACAATGAGCAGTTCTTC
CDR3 protein: CASSDSTGSYNEQFF
V gene: TRBV6-4
D gene: -
clone size: medium-sized
J gene: TRBJ2-1

CDR3 DNA: TGTGCCAGCAGTTCCCCCGGAGGGAGCGGGACAGATACGCAGTATTTT
CDR3 protein: CASSSPGGSGTDTQYF
V gene: TRBV27
D gene: -
clone size: -
J gene: TRBJ2-3

CDR3 DNA: TGTGCCAGCAGTACCACCGGGACAGGGGGCTTATGGACGCAGTATTTT
CDR3 protein: CASSTTGTGGLWTQYF
V gene: TRBV5-8
D gene: TRBD1
clone size: -
J gene: TRBJ2-3

CDR3 DNA: TGTGCCAGCAGGACTTGGGGCCCCGGGGAGCTGTTTTTT
CDR3 protein: CASRTWGPGELFF
V gene: TRBV12-3/TRBV12-4
D gene: -
clone size: -
J gene: TRBJ2-2

CDR3 DNA: TGTGCCAGCAGTTACCGGAGGGAGAGTGGCTACACCTTC
CDR3 protein: CASSYRRESGYTF
V gene: TRBV6-5
D gene: -
clone size: once
J gene: TRBJ1-2

CDR3 DNA: TGCGCCAGCAGCTTATTAATAGGGACTAGCGGGGGCACTGAGCAGTTCTTC
CDR3 protein: CASSLLIGTSGGTEQFF
V gene: TRBV5-1
D gene: TRBD2
clone size: -
J gene: TRBJ2-1

CDR3 DNA: TGTGCCAGCAGCCCCCGGACAGGGGGAGGCTACACCTTC
CDR3 protein: CASSPRTGGGYTF
V gene: TRBV14
D gene: TRBD1
clone size: -
J gene: TRBJ1-2

CDR3 DNA: TGTGCCAGTAGTATAGGGGACAGGGCTCAAGAGACCCAGTACTTC
CDR3 protein: CASSIGDRAQETQYF
V gene: TRBV19
D gene: TRBD1
clone size: -
J gene: TRBJ2-5

CDR3 DNA: TGTGCCAGCAGTTTACTAGGAAATGAGCAGTTCTTC
CDR3 protein: CASSLLGNEQFF
V gene: TRBV27
D gene: -
clone size: -
J gene: TRBJ2-1

CDR3 DNA: TGTGCCAGCAGCTTAAGGGGGGACCCACCCCTCCACTTT
CDR3 protein: CASSLRGDPPLHF
V gene: TRBV7-3
D gene: -
clone size: -
J gene: TRBJ1-6

CDR3 DNA: TGCAGCGTTGCCAGGGCCACTGGAAACACCATATATTTT
CDR3 protein: CSVARATGNTIYF
V gene: TRBV29-1
D gene: -
clone size: -
J gene: TRBJ1-3

CDR3 DNA: TGTGCCAGCTCATCCCTGACAGGGACGGATCAGCCCCAGCATTTT
CDR3 protein: CASSSLTGTDQPQHF
V gene: TRBV18
D gene: TRBD1
clone size: -
J gene: TRBJ1-5

CDR3 DNA: TGTGCCAGCAGTGACGAGGCGGGGGGGCAAGAGACCCAGTACTTC
CDR3 protein: CASSDEAGGQETQYF
V gene: TRBV6-4
D gene: TRBD2
clone size: -
J gene: TRBJ2-5

CDR3 DNA: TGTGCCAGCTCCCCTACTGCCGGTGCTAATGAAAAACTGTTTTTT
CDR3 protein: CASSPTAGANEKLFF
V gene: TRBV18
D gene: -
clone size: -
J gene: TRBJ1-4

CDR3 DNA: TGTGCCATCAGTCCGACAGGGAAGAGGGACTACGAGCAGTACTTC
CDR3 protein: CAISPTGKRDYEQYF
V gene: TRBV10-3
D gene: TRBD1
clone size: -
J gene: TRBJ2-7

CDR3 DNA: TGTGCCAGCAGCGGTGATAGCGGATCCACCTACGAGCAGTACTTC
CDR3 protein: CASSGDSGSTYEQYF
V gene: TRBV7-9
D gene: -
clone size: -
J gene: TRBJ2-7

CDR3 DNA: TGCGCCAGCAGCTTAGATACAGGGACAGATACGCAGTATTTT
CDR3 protein: CASSLDTGTDTQYF
V gene: TRBV5-1
D gene: -
clone size: -
J gene: TRBJ2-3

CDR3 DNA: TGTGCCAGCAGCTTGGACCCCCAGGGGCGCAACGAGCAGTACTTC
CDR3 protein: CASSLDPQGRNEQYF
V gene: TRBV5-4
D gene: -
clone size: -
J gene: TRBJ2-7

CDR3 DNA: TGTGCCAGCAGCTTATTAACGGGGGGTCTCTACAATGAGCAGTTCTTC
CDR3 protein: CASSLLTGGLYNEQFF
V gene: TRBV11-1
D gene: TRBD2
clone size: -
J gene: TRBJ2-1

CDR3 DNA: TGTGCCAGTAACAAGCGGGACACCCCCACTGAAGCTTTCTTT
CDR3 protein: CASNKRDTPTEAFF
V gene: TRBV19
D gene: -
clone size: -
J gene: TRBJ1-1

CDR3 DNA: TGTGCCAGCTCACCAGTGGTGTTAGCTTCCTACGAGCAGTACTTC
CDR3 protein: CASSPVVLASYEQYF
V gene: TRBV18
D gene: -
clone size: -
J gene: TRBJ2-7

CDR3 DNA: TGCGCCAGCAGCCAAGATGAGGGGGCTGGGGCCAACGTCCTGACTTTC
CDR3 protein: CASSQDEGAGANVLTF
V gene: TRBV4-1
D gene: -
clone size: -
J gene: TRBJ2-6

CDR3 DNA: TGTGCCAGCACCGGCCTGGTCGGGAGAGGCCAAGAGACCCAGTACTTC
CDR3 protein: CASTGLVGRGQETQYF
V gene: TRBV27
D gene: -
clone size: once
J gene: TRBJ2-5

CDR3 DNA: TGTGCCATCAGGCAGACAGGGGGTCATGAGCAGTTCTTC
CDR3 protein: CAIRQTGGHEQFF
V gene: TRBV10-3
D gene: TRBD1
clone size: once
J gene: TRBJ2-1